This TCR beta chain emerged from a study of blood T cell repertoires in COVID-19. Study background: Samples came from the United States, Italy and Spain, spanning acute and convalescent COVID-19. Sources were T cells, B-cell-depleted T cells, or PBMCs; the material itself was cDNA or gDNA.

Original data processing: Reference gene primer amplification in the assay estimated nucleated cell counts. Profiling relied on immunoSEQ multiplex PCR, and the TCRdb table lists in-frame clones only, not all of them. The V and J calls and clone size were taken over from that table, and D and trimming were inferred from the DNA. The sample holds tens of thousands of clones, about four fifths seen once. There are 15 residues in the CDR3. The germline V gene encodes CDR1 MNHEY and CDR2 SVGAGI. V shed 6 bases and J shed 4 bases, with 16 bases lying between them. The sample was peripheral blood. The TCR originated in a human donor in a cohort sampled during active COVID-19. The gene calls are TRBV6-5 and TRBJ2-1; D perhaps matches TRBD1 (5 bases). The CDR3 protein is CASSAGQGTYNEQFF. CDR3 nucleotide sequence: TGTGCCAGCAGCGCAGGGCAGGGTACGTACAATGAGCAGTTCTTC.